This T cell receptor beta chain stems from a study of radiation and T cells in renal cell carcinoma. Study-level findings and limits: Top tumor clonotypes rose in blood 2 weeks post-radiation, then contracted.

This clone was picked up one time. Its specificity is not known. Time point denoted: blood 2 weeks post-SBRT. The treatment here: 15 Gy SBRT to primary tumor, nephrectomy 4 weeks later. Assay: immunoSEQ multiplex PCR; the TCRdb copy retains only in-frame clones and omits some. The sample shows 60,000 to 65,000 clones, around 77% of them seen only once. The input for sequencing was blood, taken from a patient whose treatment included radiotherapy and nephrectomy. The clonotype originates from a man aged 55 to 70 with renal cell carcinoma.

CDR3 sequence (DNA): TGTGCCAGTAGTATGTTACAGGGCGACGAGAGGGCTGGAAACACCATATATTTT. It codes for CASSMLQGDERAGNTIYF. The chain links TRBV19 to TRBJ1-3; D is perhaps TRBD1 (6 bases). The V and J ends lost 3 bases and 2 bases respectively, with 20 bases between them. CDR3 length: 18 amino acids. Germline loops: CDR1 LNHDA, CDR2 SQIVND (reference sequence).